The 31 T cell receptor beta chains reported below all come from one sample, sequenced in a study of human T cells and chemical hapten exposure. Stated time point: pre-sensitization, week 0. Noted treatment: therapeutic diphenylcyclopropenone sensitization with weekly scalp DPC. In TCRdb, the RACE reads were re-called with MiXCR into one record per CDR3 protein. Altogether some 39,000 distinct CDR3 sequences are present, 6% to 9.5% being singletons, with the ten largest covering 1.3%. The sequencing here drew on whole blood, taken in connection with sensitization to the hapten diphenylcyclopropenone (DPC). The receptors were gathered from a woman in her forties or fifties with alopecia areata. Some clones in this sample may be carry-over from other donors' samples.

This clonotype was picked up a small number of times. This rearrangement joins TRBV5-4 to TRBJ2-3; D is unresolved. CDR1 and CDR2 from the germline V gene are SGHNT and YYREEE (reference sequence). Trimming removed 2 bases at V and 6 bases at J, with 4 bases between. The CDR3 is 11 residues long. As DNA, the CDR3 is TGTGCCAGCAGCTTTGGGGATACGCAGTATTTT. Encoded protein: CASSFGDTQYF.

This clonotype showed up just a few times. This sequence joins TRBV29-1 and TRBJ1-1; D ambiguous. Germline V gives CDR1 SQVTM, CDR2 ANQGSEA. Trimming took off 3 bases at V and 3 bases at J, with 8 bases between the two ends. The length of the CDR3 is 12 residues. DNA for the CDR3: TGCAGCGTTGACGTACGGGACACTGAAGCTTTCTTT. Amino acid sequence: CSVDVRDTEAFF.

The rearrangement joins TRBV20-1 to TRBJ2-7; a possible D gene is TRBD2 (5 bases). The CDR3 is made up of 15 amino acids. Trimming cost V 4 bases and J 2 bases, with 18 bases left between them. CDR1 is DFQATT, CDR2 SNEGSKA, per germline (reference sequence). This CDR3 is CSATSRGHSTYEQYF. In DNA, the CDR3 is TGCAGTGCTACCTCCCGAGGGCACTCTACCTACGAGCAGTACTTC.

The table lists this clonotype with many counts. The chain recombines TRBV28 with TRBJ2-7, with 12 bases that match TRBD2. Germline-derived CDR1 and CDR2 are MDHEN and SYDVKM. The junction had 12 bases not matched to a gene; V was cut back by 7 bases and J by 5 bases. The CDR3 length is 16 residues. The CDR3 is CASTPPGLAGWNEQYF. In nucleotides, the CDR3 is TGTGCCAGCACCCCTCCCGGACTAGCGGGATGGAACGAGCAGTACTTC. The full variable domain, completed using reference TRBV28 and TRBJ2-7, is DVKVTQSSRYLVKRTGEKVFLECVQDMDHENMFWYRQDPGLGLRLIYFSYDVKMKEKGDIPEGYSVSREKKERFSLILESASTNQTSMYLCASTPPGLAGWNEQYFGPGTRLTVT.

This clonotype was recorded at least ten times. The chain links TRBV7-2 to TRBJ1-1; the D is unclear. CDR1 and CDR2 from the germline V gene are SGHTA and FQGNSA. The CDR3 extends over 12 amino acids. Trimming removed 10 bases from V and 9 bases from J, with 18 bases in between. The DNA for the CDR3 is TGTGCCACCTCCCCCCGACCGGGGAAAGCTTTCTTT. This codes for CATSPRPGKAFF.

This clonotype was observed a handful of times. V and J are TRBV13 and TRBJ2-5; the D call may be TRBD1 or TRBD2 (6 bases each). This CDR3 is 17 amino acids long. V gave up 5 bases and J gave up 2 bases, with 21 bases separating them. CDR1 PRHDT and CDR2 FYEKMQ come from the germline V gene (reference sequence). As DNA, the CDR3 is TGTGCCAGCAGCGGACAAGGGGGGAGGCCGATACAAGAGACCCAGTACTTC. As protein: CASSGQGGRPIQETQYF.

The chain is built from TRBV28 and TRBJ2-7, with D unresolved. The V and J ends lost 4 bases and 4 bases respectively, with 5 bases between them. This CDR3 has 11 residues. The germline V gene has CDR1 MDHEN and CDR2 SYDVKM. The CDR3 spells CASSSRYEQYF. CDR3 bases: TGTGCCAGCAGTTCTAGGTACGAGCAGTACTTC.

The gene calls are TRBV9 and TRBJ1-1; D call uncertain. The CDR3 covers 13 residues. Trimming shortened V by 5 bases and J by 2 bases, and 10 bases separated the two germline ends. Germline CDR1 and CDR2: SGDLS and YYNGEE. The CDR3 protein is CASSPGTNTEAFF. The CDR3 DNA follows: TGTGCCAGCAGTCCGGGAACAAACACTGAAGCTTTCTTT. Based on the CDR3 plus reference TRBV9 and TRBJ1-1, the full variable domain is DSGVTQTPKHLITATGQRVTLRCSPRSGDLSVYWYQQSLDQGLQFLIQYYNGEERAKGNILERFSAQQFPDLHSELNLSSLELGDSALYFCASSPGTNTEAFFGQGTRLTVV.

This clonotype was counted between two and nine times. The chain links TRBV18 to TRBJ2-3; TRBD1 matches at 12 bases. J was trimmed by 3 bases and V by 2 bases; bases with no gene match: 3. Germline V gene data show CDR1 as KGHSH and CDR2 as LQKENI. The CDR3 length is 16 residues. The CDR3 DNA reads TGTGCCAGCTCACCAGGGACAGGGGGCGCGACAGATACGCAGTATTTT. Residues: CASSPGTGGATDTQYF.

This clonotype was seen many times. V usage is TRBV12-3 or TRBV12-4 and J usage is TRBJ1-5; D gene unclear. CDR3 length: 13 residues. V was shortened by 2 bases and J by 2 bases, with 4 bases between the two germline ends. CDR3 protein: CASSLQGNQPQHF. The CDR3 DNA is TGTGCCAGCAGTTTACAGGGCAATCAGCCCCAGCATTTT.

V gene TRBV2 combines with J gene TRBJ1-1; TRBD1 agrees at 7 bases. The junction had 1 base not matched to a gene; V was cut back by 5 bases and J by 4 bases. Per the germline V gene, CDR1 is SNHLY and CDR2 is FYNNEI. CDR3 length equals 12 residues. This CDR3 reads CASSRQGTEAFF. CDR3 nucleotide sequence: TGTGCCAGCAGTCGACAGGGCACTGAAGCTTTCTTT.

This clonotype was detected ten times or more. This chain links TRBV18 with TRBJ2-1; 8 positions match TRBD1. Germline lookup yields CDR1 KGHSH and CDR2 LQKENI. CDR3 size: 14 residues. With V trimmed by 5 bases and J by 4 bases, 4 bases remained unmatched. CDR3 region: CASSRTGTYNEQFF. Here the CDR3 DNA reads TGTGCCAGCTCAAGGACAGGGACTTACAATGAGCAGTTCTTC. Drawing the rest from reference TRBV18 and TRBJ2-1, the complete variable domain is NAGVMQNPRHLVRRRGQEARLRCSPMKGHSHVYWYRQLPEEGLKFMVYLQKENIIDESGMPKERFSAEFPKEGPSILRIQQVVRGDSAAYFCASSRTGTYNEQFFGPGTRLTVL.

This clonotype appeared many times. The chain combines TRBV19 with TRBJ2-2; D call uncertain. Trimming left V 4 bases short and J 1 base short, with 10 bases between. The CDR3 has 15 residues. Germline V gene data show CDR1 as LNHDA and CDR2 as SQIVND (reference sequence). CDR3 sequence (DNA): TGTGCCAGTAGTACCGGACCTGGGAACACCGGGGAGCTGTTTTTT. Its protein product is CASSTGPGNTGELFF.

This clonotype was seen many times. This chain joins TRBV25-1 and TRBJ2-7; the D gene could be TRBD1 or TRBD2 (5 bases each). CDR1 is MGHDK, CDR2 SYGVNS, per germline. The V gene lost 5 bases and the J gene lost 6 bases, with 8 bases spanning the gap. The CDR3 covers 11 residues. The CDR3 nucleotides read TGTGCCAGCAGTCGAGGGGTCGAGCAGTACTTC. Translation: CASSRGVEQYF.

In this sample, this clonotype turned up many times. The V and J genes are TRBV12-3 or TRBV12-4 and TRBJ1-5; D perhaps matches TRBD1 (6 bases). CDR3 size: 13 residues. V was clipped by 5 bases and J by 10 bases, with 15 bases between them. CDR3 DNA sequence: TGTGCCAGCAGTCTCGGACAGCCCGTCCCCCAGCATTTT. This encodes CASSLGQPVPQHF.

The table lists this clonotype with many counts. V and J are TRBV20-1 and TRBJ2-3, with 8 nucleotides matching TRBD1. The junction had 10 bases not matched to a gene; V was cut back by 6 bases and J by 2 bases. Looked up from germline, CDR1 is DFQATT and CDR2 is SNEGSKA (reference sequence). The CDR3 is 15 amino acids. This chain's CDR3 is CSASPGTGYTDTQYF. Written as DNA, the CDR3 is TGCAGTGCATCCCCCGGGACAGGATACACAGATACGCAGTATTTT.

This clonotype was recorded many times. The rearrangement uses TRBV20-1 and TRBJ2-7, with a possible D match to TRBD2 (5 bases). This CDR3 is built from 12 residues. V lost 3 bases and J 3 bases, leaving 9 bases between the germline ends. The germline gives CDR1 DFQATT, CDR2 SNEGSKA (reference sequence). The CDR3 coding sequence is TGCAGTGCTAGCATAGAGGGCTACGAGCAGTACTTC. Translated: CSASIEGYEQYF.

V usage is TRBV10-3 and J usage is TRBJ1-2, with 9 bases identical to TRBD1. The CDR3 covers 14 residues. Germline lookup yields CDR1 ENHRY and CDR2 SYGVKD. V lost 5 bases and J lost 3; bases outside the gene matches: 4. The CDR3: CAISTTGGDYGYTF. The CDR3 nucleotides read TGTGCCATCAGTACTACAGGGGGCGACTATGGCTACACCTTC.

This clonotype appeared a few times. The CDR3 loop is CASSYLRRTGTGHTTNYGYTF. The CDR3, as DNA: TGTGCCAGCAGTTACCTCCGACGAACCGGGACAGGGCACACGACTAACTATGGCTACACCTTC. The chain employs TRBV6-6 and TRBJ1-2, with TRBD1 matching 9 bases. Germline-derived CDR1 and CDR2 are MNHNY and SVGAGI (reference sequence). CDR3 length equals 21 residues. The V segment lost 2 bases and the J segment 0 bases; nucleotides outside the gene matches: 19.

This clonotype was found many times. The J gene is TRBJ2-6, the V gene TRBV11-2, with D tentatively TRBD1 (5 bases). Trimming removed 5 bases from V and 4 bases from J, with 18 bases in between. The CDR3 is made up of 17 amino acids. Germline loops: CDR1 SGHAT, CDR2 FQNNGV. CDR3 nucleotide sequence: TGTGCCAGCAGCCTCAGGGTTTCTCCCTCCGGGGCCAACGTCCTGACTTTC. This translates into CASSLRVSPSGANVLTF.

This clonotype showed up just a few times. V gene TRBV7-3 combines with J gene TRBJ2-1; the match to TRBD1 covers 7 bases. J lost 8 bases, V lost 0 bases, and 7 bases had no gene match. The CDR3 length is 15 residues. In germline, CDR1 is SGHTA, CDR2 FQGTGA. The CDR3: CASSLTGQFIYEQFF. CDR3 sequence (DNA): TGTGCCAGCAGCTTAACGGGACAGTTTATATATGAGCAGTTCTTC.

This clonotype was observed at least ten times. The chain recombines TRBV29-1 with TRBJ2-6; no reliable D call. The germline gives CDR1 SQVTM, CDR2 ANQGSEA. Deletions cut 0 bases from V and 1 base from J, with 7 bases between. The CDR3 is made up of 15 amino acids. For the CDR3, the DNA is TGCAGCGTTGAAGATAGGGTATCTGGGGCCAACGTCCTGACTTTC. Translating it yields CSVEDRVSGANVLTF.

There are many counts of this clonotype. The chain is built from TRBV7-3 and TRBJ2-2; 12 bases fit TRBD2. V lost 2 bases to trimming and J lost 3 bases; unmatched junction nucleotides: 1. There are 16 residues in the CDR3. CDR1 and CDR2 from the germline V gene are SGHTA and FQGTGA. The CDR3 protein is CASSLGTSGYTGELFF. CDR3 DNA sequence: TGTGCCAGCAGCTTAGGGACTAGCGGGTACACCGGGGAGCTGTTTTTT.

DNA for the CDR3: TGTGCCAGCAGCTACACAGGGGAGAACACTGAAGCTTTCTTT. It encodes CASSYTGENTEAFF. J is TRBJ1-1 and V is TRBV7-8; TRBD1 agrees at 7 bases. After removal of 4 bases from V and 1 base from J, the junction contained 3 bases not matched to a gene. The germline V gene encodes CDR1 SGHVS and CDR2 FQNEAQ. The CDR3 covers 14 residues.

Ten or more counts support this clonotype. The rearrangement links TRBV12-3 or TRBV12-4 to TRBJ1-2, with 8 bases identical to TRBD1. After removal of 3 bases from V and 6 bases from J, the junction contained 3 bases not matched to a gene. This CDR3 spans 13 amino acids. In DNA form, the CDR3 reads TGTGCCAGCAGTTTGACAGGGGTGGATGGCTACACCTTC. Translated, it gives CASSLTGVDGYTF.

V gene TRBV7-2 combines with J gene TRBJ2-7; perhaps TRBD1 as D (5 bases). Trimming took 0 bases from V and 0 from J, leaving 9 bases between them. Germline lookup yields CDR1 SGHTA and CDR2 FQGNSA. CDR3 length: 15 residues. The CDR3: CASSLAQVSSYEQYF. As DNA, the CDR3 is TGTGCCAGCAGCTTAGCACAGGTTAGCTCCTACGAGCAGTACTTC.

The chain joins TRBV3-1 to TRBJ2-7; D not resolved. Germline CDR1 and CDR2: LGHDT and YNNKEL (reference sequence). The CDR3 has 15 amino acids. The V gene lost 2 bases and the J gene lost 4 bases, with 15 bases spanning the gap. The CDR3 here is CASSQRRVSEYEQYF. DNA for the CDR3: TGTGCCAGCAGCCAACGACGGGTCTCGGAATACGAGCAGTACTTC.

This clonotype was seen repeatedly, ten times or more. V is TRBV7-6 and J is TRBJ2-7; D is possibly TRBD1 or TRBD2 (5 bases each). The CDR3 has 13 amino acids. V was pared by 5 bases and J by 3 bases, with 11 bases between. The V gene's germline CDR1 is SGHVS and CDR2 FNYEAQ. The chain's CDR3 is CASSPGPNYEQYF. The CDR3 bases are TGTGCCAGCAGCCCGGGACCGAACTACGAGCAGTACTTC.

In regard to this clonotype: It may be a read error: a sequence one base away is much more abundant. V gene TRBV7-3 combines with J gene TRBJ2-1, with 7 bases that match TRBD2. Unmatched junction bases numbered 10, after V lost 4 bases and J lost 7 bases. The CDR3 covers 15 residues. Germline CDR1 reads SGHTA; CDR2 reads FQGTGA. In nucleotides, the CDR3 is TGTGCCAGCAGCTCCATAGCGAGCGGGGCGAATGAGCAGTTCTTC. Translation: CASSSIASGANEQFF.

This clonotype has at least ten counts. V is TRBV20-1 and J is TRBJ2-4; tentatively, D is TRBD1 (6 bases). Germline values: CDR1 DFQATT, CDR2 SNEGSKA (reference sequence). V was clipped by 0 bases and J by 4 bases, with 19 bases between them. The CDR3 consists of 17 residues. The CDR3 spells CSARDQGLGQLKNIQYF. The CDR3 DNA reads TGCAGTGCTAGAGATCAGGGGTTGGGACAACTGAAAAACATTCAGTACTTC.

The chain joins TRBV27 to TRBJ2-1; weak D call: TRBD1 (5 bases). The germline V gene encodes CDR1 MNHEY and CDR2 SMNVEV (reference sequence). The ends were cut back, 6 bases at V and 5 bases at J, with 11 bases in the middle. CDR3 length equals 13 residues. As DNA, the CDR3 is TGTGCCAGCAGCCAGGGAAAGGACAATGAGCAGTTCTTC. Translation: CASSQGKDNEQFF.